The rows below give T cell receptor beta chains drawn from one sample of a study of CD8+CD57+ T cells in acquired aplastic anemia. TCRdb ran MiXCR on the reads and lists one entry per CDR3 protein. This table has about 160,000 distinct CDR3 sequences, around 40% appearing once. Material for sequencing was sorted CD4+, CD8+, or CD8+CD57+ T cells (not recorded which) from PBMCs. The receptors come from a human donor in good health. CDR3s include the opening cysteine and the closing phenylalanine or tryptophan. Each record gives: J gene, V gene, clone size, D gene, CDR3 DNA, CDR3 protein. The D gene is left open where the match is weak. Size tells how often a clone was seen (once, few, many) or the class of an expanded clone, and some rows leave it out.

TRBJ1-1 TRBV2 few NA TGTGCCAGCAGCCTCGGGAGGGGCGGGACTGAAGCTTTCTTT CASSLGRGGTEAFF
TRBJ2-1 TRBV20-1 few NA TGCAGTGCCCTAGAGGAAAATGAGCAGTTCTTC CSALEENEQFF
TRBJ2-7 TRBV20-1 few NA TGCAGTGCTAGAGATACCAGCCGCTTTCGCGAGCAGTACTTC CSARDTSRFREQYF
TRBJ2-7 TRBV13 many TRBD1 TGTGCCAGCAGCCCGAGACAGGGGGCAAGGTACGAGCAGTACTTC CASSPRQGARYEQYF
TRBJ1-2 TRBV9 NA NA TGTGCCAGCAGTGTGACAGCCTTC CASSVTAF
TRBJ1-6 TRBV5-8 NA NA TGTGCCAGCAGCTTGGGCTTTGTGGCCTATTCACCCCTCCACTTT CASSLGFVAYSPLHF
TRBJ1-1 TRBV24-1 few TRBD1 TGTGCCACCAGTGATCGGACAGGGGGAAACACTGAAGCTTTCTTT CATSDRTGGNTEAFF
TRBJ1-1 TRBV20-1 NA NA TGCAGTGCTAGAGACCCACAGGGCGGTAACACTGAAGCTTTCTTT CSARDPQGGNTEAFF
TRBJ2-1 TRBV19 few TRBD2 TGTGCCAGTAGTTCAGGACTAGCGGGGGGGTGGAATGAGCAGTTCTTC CASSSGLAGGWNEQFF
TRBJ1-2 TRBV7-9 NA NA TGTGCCAGCAGCCTCGGACCCTACACCTTC CASSLGPYTF
TRBJ2-5 TRBV19 many TRBD1 TGTGCCAGTAGCGGGACAGGGGGCTTGTACCAAGAGACCCAGTACTTC CASSGTGGLYQETQYF
TRBJ1-1 TRBV20-1 NA TRBD1 TGCAGTGCAGACCGGACAGGAAGAGAGCCTGAAGCTTTCTTT CSADRTGREPEAFF
TRBJ1-4 TRBV20-1 NA NA TGCAGGATGAGGGAAAAACTGTTTTTT CRMREKLFF
TRBJ2-3 TRBV10-1 NA NA TGCGCCAGCAGTGAGGGGGGTTTCGGGGGACGCACAGATACGCAGTATTTT CASSEGGFGGRTDTQYF
TRBJ2-6 TRBV20-1 many NA TGCAGTGCTACCGCGCAACAGGTGTTTAATTCTGGGGCCAACGTCCTGACTTTC CSATAQQVFNSGANVLTF
TRBJ1-6 TRBV20-1 many NA TGCAGTGCTAGAGATATCGTAGGTACCAGAAGAAATTCACCCCTCCACTTT CSARDIVGTRRNSPLHF
TRBJ1-6 TRBV10-3 NA NA TGTGCCATCAGCCCCCCTTCAGGGCTTGGCAATTCACCCCTCCACTTT CAISPPSGLGNSPLHF
TRBJ1-1 TRBV5-1 many NA TGCGCCAGCAGCTTTAGGCAGATGAACACTGAAGCTTTCTTT CASSFRQMNTEAFF
TRBJ2-1 TRBV19 many NA TGTGCCAGTAGTATTTTCCAAGGCCCGCGGGATGAGCAGTTCTTC CASSIFQGPRDEQFF
TRBJ2-3 TRBV24-1 many NA TGTGCCACCAGTGACCCACGCGGGAAACTGATCACAGATACGCAGTATTTT CATSDPRGKLITDTQYF
TRBJ1-1 TRBV7-9 many NA TGTGCCAGCAGGCCTCGGCTGAACACTGAAGCTTTCTTT CASRPRLNTEAFF
TRBJ1-1 TRBV6-2/TRBV6-3 NA TRBD1 TGTGCCAGCAGTTACCCTCCGGGACAGGGCGAAGCTTTCTTT CASSYPPGQGEAFF
TRBJ1-6 TRBV25-1 many NA TGTGCCAGCAGTGAAGGGGCCCTTTCACCCCTCCACTTT CASSEGALSPLHF
TRBJ1-6 TRBV7-2 many NA TGTGCCAGCAGCATTAGGGAGGCGCTAAATTCACCCCTCCACTTT CASSIREALNSPLHF
TRBJ2-3 TRBV20-1 few TRBD2 TGCAGTGCCACACGGACTAGCGGGGGCAGCACAGATACGCAGTATTTT CSATRTSGGSTDTQYF
TRBJ2-3 TRBV9 NA NA TGTGCCAGCAGCGTGAACACGCCGGATACGCAGTATTTT CASSVNTPDTQYF
TRBJ2-3 TRBV20-1 NA NA TGCAGTGCTGATGGACAGCCAGATACGCAGTATTTT CSADGQPDTQYF
TRBJ2-1 TRBV6-1 NA NA TGTGCCAGCAGTGAACCAGGGGGGCTTAGGTACAATGAGCAGTTCTTC CASSEPGGLRYNEQFF
TRBJ1-3 TRBV15 NA NA TGTGCCACCAGCATACGGGTTACTGGAAACACCATATATTTT CATSIRVTGNTIYF
TRBJ1-2 TRBV3-1 NA NA TGTGCCAGTAGCCAATATGGTACCCGCTACACCTTC CASSQYGTRYTF
TRBJ2-7 TRBV10-3 NA TRBD1 TGTGCCATCAGACCTCTGCCGGGACAGGGGGCCTACGAGCAGTACTTC CAIRPLPGQGAYEQYF